This TCR beta chain was recovered during a study of Ad26.COV2.S vaccination and SARS-CoV-2 variants. Background on the study: The donor belonged to the COV1001 Ad26.COV2.S trial arm. Ad26.COV2.S given intramuscularly, once or twice 56 days apart.

Notes on the study in general: Possibly, TCR breadth and depth analyses underestimated total T cell responses. Non-spike TCR breadth showed similarity between vaccine and placebo recipients.

Treatment described: some 20 received Ad26.COV2.S at low or high dose, single or two shots; 5 received placebo; per-sample allocation not given. Sample collection was performed on day 63 after the first vaccine or placebo injection. TCRdb's table, derived via immunoSEQ multiplex PCR, lists solely in-frame clones and lacks some. This table has hundreds of thousands of clones, about nine tenths appearing once. V was shortened by 0 bases and J by 1 base, with 13 bases between the two germline ends. The CDR3 length is 16 residues. The germline V gene has CDR1 SGHNT and CDR2 YYREEE (reference sequence). Comment on this clone: The antigen is undetermined.

The chain combines TRBV5-4 with TRBJ2-5; D ambiguous. The receptor was isolated from a person between 18 and 65 years old who received the Ad26.COV2.S COVID-19 vaccine or a placebo. The sample in question was peripheral blood, obtained in a trial of Ad26.COV2.S vaccine versus placebo. Here the CDR3 reads CASSLAAGRTQETQYF. As DNA, the CDR3 is TGTGCCAGCAGCTTGGCAGCAGGACGCACCCAAGAGACCCAGTACTTC. The entire variable domain, with the rest obtained from reference TRBV5-4 and TRBJ2-5, is as follows: ETGVTQSPTHLIKTRGQQVTLRCSSQSGHNTVSWYQQALGQGPQFIFQYYREEENGRGNFPPRFSGLQFPNYSSELNVNALELDDSALYLCASSLAAGRTQETQYFGPGTRLLVL.